The 16 T cell receptor beta chains below were found in one sample sequenced in a study of T cell responses to AZD1222 COVID-19 vaccine. Sequencing used immunoSEQ multiplex PCR; TCRdb keeps in-frame clones, though not all of them. Of over 100,000 clones listed, 75% to 90% are singletons. The sequencing here drew on peripheral blood, taken on day 0 of AZD1222 vaccination. These receptors all come from an adult in good health.

This clone was seen ten or more times. The chain employs TRBV3-1 (or the pseudogene TRBV3-2) and TRBJ2-2; D is unclear. Germline lookup yields CDR1 LGHDT and CDR2 YNNKEL (reference sequence). There are 14 residues in the CDR3. The V gene lost 1 base and the J gene lost 3 bases, with 6 bases spanning the gap. The CDR3, as DNA: TGTGCCAGCAGCCAAGCGCTCCACACCGGGGAGCTGTTTTTT. As protein: CASSQALHTGELFF.

This sequence joins TRBV6-5 and TRBJ1-2, with 12 positions matching TRBD1. Germline V CDR1 and CDR2: MNHEY, SVGAGI. The CDR3 extends over 14 amino acids. V was clipped by 10 bases and J by 5 bases; unmatched bases: 8. The CDR3 spells CAIPGQGAWYGYTF. The DNA of the CDR3 is TGTGCCATTCCGGGACAGGGGGCGTGGTATGGCTACACCTTC.

This rearrangement joins TRBV5-1 to TRBJ2-7, with 10 nucleotides matching TRBD2. The CDR3 has 16 residues. V dropped 0 bases and J dropped 7; count of bases not matched to a gene: 10. The germline V gene encodes CDR1 SGHRS and CDR2 YFSETQ. CDR3 loop: CASSLASGAGGREQYF. The CDR3 DNA reads TGCGCCAGCAGCTTGGCCTCTGGAGCGGGAGGGCGTGAGCAGTACTTC.

The rearrangement links TRBV5-1 to TRBJ1-2; 8 bases are a match to TRBD1. Germline V lookup: CDR1 SGHRS, CDR2 YFSETQ. Trimming cost V 2 bases and J 7 bases; bases outside gene matches: 7. The CDR3 spans 14 residues. In DNA form, the CDR3 reads TGCGCCAGCAGCTTAGGACAGGGTTTGGGTGGCTACACCTTC. Translation: CASSLGQGLGGYTF.

This chain links TRBV9 with TRBJ2-7, with TRBD2 matching 8 bases. The J segment lost 5 bases and the V segment lost 4 bases, leaving 14 bases of the junction unmatched. The CDR3 spans 16 residues. Germline V gives CDR1 SGDLS, CDR2 YYNGEE. CDR3 sequence: CASSLNQAGAPHEQYF. The CDR3 bases are TGTGCCAGCAGCTTAAACCAAGCGGGAGCCCCCCACGAGCAGTACTTC.

The J gene is TRBJ1-1, the V gene TRBV28; D is undetermined. V was pared by 6 bases and J by 6 bases, with 14 bases between. This CDR3 has 13 residues. Germline CDR1 and CDR2: MDHEN and SYDVKM. The CDR3 sequence is CASRVTQVAEAFF. CDR3 nucleotide sequence: TGTGCCAGCAGGGTCACGCAGGTCGCTGAAGCTTTCTTT.

This sequence joins TRBV19 and TRBJ1-5; maybe TRBD1 (6 bases). The ends were cut back, 2 bases at V and 4 bases at J, with 18 bases in the middle. Germline assignment: CDR1 LNHDA and CDR2 SQIVND (reference sequence). The CDR3 spans 17 residues. The CDR3 spells CASSIPIQGYRNQPQHF. As DNA, the CDR3 is TGTGCCAGTAGTATACCGATACAGGGATATCGAAATCAGCCCCAGCATTTT.

The chain recombines TRBV7-9 with TRBJ1-1; D call uncertain. V was trimmed by 0 bases and J by 4 bases, leaving 9 bases between them. Germline V lookup: CDR1 SEHNR, CDR2 FQNEAQ (reference sequence). The CDR3 covers 14 residues. The CDR3 DNA reads as TGTGCCAGCAGCTTAGCGGTTTTGGGCACTGAAGCTTTCTTT. Translation gives CASSLAVLGTEAFF.

The chain recombines TRBV20-1 with TRBJ2-1, with D perhaps TRBD2 (5 bases). V was cut by 3 bases and J by 0 bases, with 15 bases left in between. Germline CDR1 and CDR2: DFQATT and SNEGSKA (reference sequence). The CDR3 is 16 residues long. The CDR3 DNA sequence: TGCAGTGCTAGTGCGCTAGCCCCCAGCTCCTACAATGAGCAGTTCTTC. This sequence encodes CSASALAPSSYNEQFF.

The V gene is TRBV2, the J gene TRBJ1-1, with 11 bases fitting TRBD1. This CDR3 has 13 residues. From germline, CDR1 is SNHLY and CDR2 FYNNEI. J gave up 9 bases and V 6 bases, and 6 bases lay outside the gene matches. The CDR3 reads CASRDRGREKAFF. In nucleotides, the CDR3 is TGTGCCAGCAGGGACAGGGGGCGGGAGAAAGCTTTCTTT. The variable domain in full, completed from reference TRBV2 and TRBJ1-1, reads EPEVTQTPSHQVTQMGQEVILRCVPISNHLYFYWYRQILGQKVEFLVSFYNNEISEKSEIFDDQFSVERPDGSNFTLKIRSTKLEDSAMYFCASRDRGREKAFFGQGTRLTVV.

The genes are TRBV9 and TRBJ1-2; 7 bases line up with TRBD1. V gave up 4 bases and J gave up 4 bases; unmatched junction bases: 4. CDR3 length: 13 residues. Germline V gives CDR1 SGDLS, CDR2 YYNGEE. For the CDR3, the DNA is TGTGCCAGCAGCCAGGAGGGGGCCTATGGCTACACCTTC. Amino acid sequence: CASSQEGAYGYTF. Filled out from reference TRBV9 and TRBJ1-2, the complete variable domain reads DSGVTQTPKHLITATGQRVTLRCSPRSGDLSVYWYQQSLDQGLQFLIQYYNGEERAKGNILERFSAQQFPDLHSELNLSSLELGDSALYFCASSQEGAYGYTFGSGTRLTVV.

The rearrangement uses TRBV23-1 and TRBJ1-2; D may be TRBD1 (5 bases). TRBV23-1 is labeled an ORF, and its function is uncertain. The length of the CDR3 is 12 residues. V dropped 0 bases and J dropped 8 bases, with 7 bases sitting between them. CDR3 in amino acids: CASSQSRGGYTF. The DNA for the CDR3 is TGCGCCAGCAGTCAATCGCGGGGCGGCTACACCTTC.

The genes are TRBV18 and TRBJ1-6; 7 nucleotides align to TRBD1. Germline loops: CDR1 KGHSH, CDR2 LQKENI. This CDR3 spans 16 amino acids. The V segment lost 2 bases and the J segment 2 bases; nucleotides outside the gene matches: 3. In DNA form, the CDR3 reads TGTGCCAGCTCACCATCGGACAGGACCTATAATTCACCCCTCCACTTT. It encodes CASSPSDRTYNSPLHF.

J is TRBJ1-5 and V is TRBV10-3; D is perhaps TRBD1 (6 bases). This CDR3 has 13 residues. V lost 6 bases and J 3 bases, leaving 9 bases between the germline ends. CDR1 and CDR2 (germline): ENHRY, SYGVKD. In DNA form, the CDR3 reads TGTGCCATCAGGGCGGGGGCCAATCAGCCCCAGCATTTT. Translating it yields CAIRAGANQPQHF.

This clone was seen only once. The genes are TRBV5-1 and TRBJ2-1; TRBD2 matches at 8 bases. J gave up 8 bases and V 0 bases, and 28 bases lay outside the gene matches. The CDR3 runs 22 residues. Germline V gene data show CDR1 as SGHRS and CDR2 as YFSETQ. The CDR3 DNA is TGCGCCAGCAGCTTGGCCCATGCGAAACGGGAGGGGGTCGTTAGCACCGTCCATGAGCAGTTCTTC. Amino acids: CASSLAHAKREGVVSTVHEQFF.

The chain uses TRBV19 and TRBJ1-2; D possibly corresponds to TRBD1 (5 bases). This CDR3 region has 13 residues. CDR1 LNHDA and CDR2 SQIVND come from the germline V gene (reference sequence). V was pared by 3 bases and J by 6 bases, with 11 bases between. CDR3 amino acids: CASSIDRRDGYTF. Written as DNA, the CDR3 is TGTGCCAGTAGTATCGACAGACGTGATGGCTACACCTTC.